This T cell receptor beta chain was documented in a study of CD8 T cells in ankylosing spondylitis. General observations from the study: What seemed typical of ankylosing spondylitis blood was a TCR beta motif built from roughly eight highly homologous variants. Matched ankylosing spondylitis synovial fluid reportedly showed significant enrichment of disease-linked clones. Reports of some motif variants in reactive arthritis synovial fluid and blood predate this one.

As for this clonotype: Its antigen is not known. At one of its ends the junction is not consistent with the germline gene, which may arise from a read error.

CDR3 size: 15 residues. Per germline, CDR1 SGHRS and CDR2 YFSETQ. It was by quantitative 5'-RACE with molecular barcodes that TCR beta libraries were made. TCRdb re-called the 5' RACE reads with MiXCR, one entry per CDR3 protein. The sample contains 100,000 to 150,000 distinct CDR3 sequences, roughly 9% of which appear only once. The sequenced sample consisted of blood, either unsorted or a sorted T cell fraction (not recorded which). The sequence derives from a male donor with ankylosing spondylitis or in good health (not recorded which). This chain uses TRBV5-1 with TRBJ2-1; no definite D call. The CDR3 DNA is TGCGCCAGCAGCTTATATGGCAGTTCCTACAATGACCAGTTCTTC. The encoded protein is CASSLYGSSYNDQFF.